The 28 T cell receptor beta chains below come from one sample, sequenced in a study of Ad26.COV2.S vaccination and SARS-CoV-2 variants. Treatment reported: 15 to 20 received Ad26.COV2.S at low or high dose, single or two shots; several received placebo; per-sample allocation not given. At day 63 after the first vaccine or placebo injection, samples were drawn. TCRdb keeps only in-frame clones here, not all; method: immunoSEQ multiplex PCR. The sample lists 350,000 to 450,000 clones; around nine tenths were seen once. The sequencing here drew on peripheral blood, taken in a trial of Ad26.COV2.S vaccine versus placebo. Every receptor here comes from a person aged 18-60 years who received the Ad26.COV2.S COVID-19 vaccine or a placebo.

The chain links TRBV28 to TRBJ1-1; 8 nucleotides line up with TRBD1. V shed 6 bases, J shed 5 bases, and the junction held 5 bases outside the gene matches. Germline V lookup: CDR1 MDHEN, CDR2 SYDVKM. The CDR3 contains 13 residues. CDR3 amino acids: CASSRGLGTEAFF. CDR3 in DNA: TGTGCCAGCAGCAGGGGGCTAGGGACTGAAGCTTTCTTT.

This clone was seen only a few times. The chain is built from TRBV2 and TRBJ1-5, with D unclear. In germline, CDR1 is SNHLY, CDR2 FYNNEI. The V end was cut by 6 bases, the J end by 2 bases, with 11 bases between. The CDR3 is 14 amino acids. Here the CDR3 reads CASRAGMRNQPQHF. In nucleotides, the CDR3 is TGTGCCAGCAGGGCGGGAATGCGCAATCAGCCCCAGCATTTT. The entire variable domain, with the rest obtained from reference TRBV2 and TRBJ1-5, is as follows: EPEVTQTPSHQVTQMGQEVILRCVPISNHLYFYWYRQILGQKVEFLVSFYNNEISEKSEIFDDQFSVERPDGSNFTLKIRSTKLEDSAMYFCASRAGMRNQPQHFGDGTRLSIL.

The chain has TRBV7-8 and TRBJ2-3, with D perhaps TRBD1 (5 bases). The CDR3 is made up of 13 amino acids. Between the trimmed V and J ends, which lost 5 bases and 4 bases, there was a span of 10 bases. CDR1 and CDR2 (germline): SGHVS, FQNEAQ. The chain's CDR3 is CASSTWTSDTQYF. CDR3 DNA: TGTGCCAGCAGCACTTGGACATCAGATACGCAGTATTTT.

The chain recombines TRBV9 with TRBJ2-5; TRBD1 agrees at 9 bases. Germline loops: CDR1 SGDLS, CDR2 YYNGEE. Trimming at V came to 3 bases and at J to 5 bases, leaving 8 bases not matched to a gene. There are 15 residues in the CDR3. The CDR3 nucleotides read TGTGCCAGCAGCGCCTTGGGACAGGGAGGTGAGACCCAGTACTTC. It translates to CASSALGQGGETQYF.

V gene TRBV7-3 combines with J gene TRBJ2-5, with TRBD1 as a possible D gene (6 bases). The CDR3 has 14 amino acids. V shed 3 bases and J shed 7 bases, with 15 bases lying between them. The germline CDR1 and CDR2 sequences are SGHTA and FQGTGA. The CDR3 coding sequence is TGTGCCAGCAGCTTTGGTGGGGACACAGGGACCCAGTACTTC. Its translation is CASSFGGDTGTQYF.

This clone was detected a few times. The CDR3: CASSLDRDGYTF. The CDR3 DNA reads TGTGCCAGCAGCTTGGACAGGGATGGCTACACCTTC. V usage is TRBV5-6 and J usage is TRBJ1-2; a weak D match, TRBD1 (6 bases). CDR1 and CDR2 from the germline V gene are SGHDT and YYEEEE. The CDR3 is 12 residues long. V lost 0 bases, J lost 6 bases, and 6 bases lay in between.

The V gene is TRBV11-2, the J gene TRBJ1-1; no clear D gene. V lost 11 bases, J lost 5 bases, and 12 bases lay in between. This CDR3 has 11 residues. CDR1 SGHAT and CDR2 FQNNGV come from the germline V gene. Written as DNA, the CDR3 is TGTGCCGAGATGGAGTCTACTGAAGCTTTCTTT. Protein: CAEMESTEAFF.

In this sample, this clone turned up a few times. At one of its ends the junction is not consistent with the germline gene, which may arise from a read error. The rearrangement joins TRBV6-1 to TRBJ1-6, with TRBD1 as a possible D gene (5 bases). CDR3 size: 12 residues. Per the germline V gene, CDR1 is MNHNS and CDR2 is SASEGT. DNA of the CDR3: TGTGCCAGCAGTGAGCGGCCGGGACGGAAGGGCTTT. Its protein product is CASSERPGRKGF.

This sequence joins TRBV27 and TRBJ1-2, with D maybe TRBD1 (5 bases). The V end was cut by 3 bases, the J end by 7 bases, with 9 bases between. This CDR3 has 12 residues. CDR1 MNHEY and CDR2 SMNVEV come from the germline V gene (reference sequence). CDR3 sequence: CASSLGGVGYTF. CDR3 in DNA: TGTGCCAGCAGTTTGGGGGGAGTTGGCTACACCTTC.

The chain recombines TRBV24-1 with TRBJ2-3; D unresolved. The CDR3 length is 14 residues. CDR1 KGHDR and CDR2 SFDVKD come from the germline V gene. The V end lost 4 bases, the J end lost 3 bases, and 10 bases lay between the germline ends. The CDR3 region has the DNA TGTGCCACCAGTGACCCCGGGCTAACAGATACGCAGTATTTT. Translation gives CATSDPGLTDTQYF.

The CDR3 bases are TGTGCCAGCAGCTTACGACAGGGGGCCACTGAAGCTTTCTTT. It encodes CASSLRQGATEAFF. The genes are TRBV7-3 and TRBJ1-1, with 10 bases fitting TRBD1. Germline V lookup: CDR1 SGHTA, CDR2 FQGTGA. The CDR3 is made up of 14 amino acids. The trim removed 2 bases at V and 4 bases at J, leaving 1 base unmatched.

The rearrangement joins TRBV6-1 to TRBJ1-2; 9 nucleotides match TRBD1. Germline CDR1 is MNHNS and CDR2 is SASEGT. V was clipped by 1 base and J by 6 bases; unmatched bases: 3. This CDR3 contains 14 residues. CDR3 DNA sequence: TGTGCCAGCAGTGAAGTCGGACAGGGGAATGGCTACACCTTC. Protein sequence: CASSEVGQGNGYTF.

V and J are TRBV28 and TRBJ1-2; tentative D call: TRBD1 (5 bases). Trimming left V 6 bases short and J 6 bases short, with 14 bases between. The CDR3 sequence is 13 residues long. Germline CDR1 reads MDHEN; CDR2 reads SYDVKM. The CDR3 DNA reads as TGTGCCAGCAGGCCGCAGGGTGATGATGGCTACACCTTC. This translates into CASRPQGDDGYTF.

The genes are TRBV18 and TRBJ2-2; 9 positions agree with TRBD2. Germline loops: CDR1 KGHSH, CDR2 LQKENI. The CDR3 sequence is 17 residues long. The J segment lost 2 bases and the V segment lost 3 bases, leaving 7 bases of the junction unmatched. Written as DNA, the CDR3 is TGTGCCAGCTCACCGATAGCGGGAGCGACTAACACCGGGGAGCTGTTTTTT. Amino acid sequence: CASSPIAGATNTGELFF.

This rearrangement joins TRBV6-5 to TRBJ2-7, with 9 bases identical to TRBD2. The CDR3 runs 14 residues. The germline V gene encodes CDR1 MNHEY and CDR2 SVGAGI. The ends lost 8 bases at V and 6 bases at J; junction bases unmatched: 11. DNA for the CDR3: TGTGCCAGCGGTAGTAGCGGGAGAGGGGCCGAGCAGTACTTC. Translation: CASGSSGRGAEQYF.

The chain uses TRBV7-8 and TRBJ1-1, with TRBD1 matching 10 bases. J was trimmed by 4 bases and V by 4 bases; bases with no gene match: 6. This CDR3 is 15 amino acids long. Looked up from germline, CDR1 is SGHVS and CDR2 is FQNEAQ. Here the CDR3 DNA reads TGTGCCAGCAGCTCGGACAGGGGGGTGGGCACTGAAGCTTTCTTT. Protein product: CASSSDRGVGTEAFF.

The gene calls are TRBV6-5 and TRBJ2-7; D is ambiguous. With 2 bases removed from V and 6 bases from J, the gap between germline ends came to 8 bases. CDR3 length: 12 residues. Per germline, CDR1 MNHEY and CDR2 SVGAGI. The CDR3 reads CASSYTASEQYF. CDR3 DNA: TGTGCCAGCAGTTACACAGCCAGCGAGCAGTACTTC.

The chain links TRBV5-1 to TRBJ2-7; 9 nucleotides agree with TRBD1. V was clipped by 4 bases and J by 7 bases; unmatched bases: 9. This CDR3 comprises 14 residues. The germline V gene encodes CDR1 SGHRS and CDR2 YFSETQ. The CDR3 DNA reads TGCGCCAGCAGCCAGACAGGGGGTCAGAGGGAGCAGTACTTC. Its protein is CASSQTGGQREQYF. The full variable domain, with the rest looked up from reference TRBV5-1 and TRBJ2-7, is KAGVTQTPRYLIKTRGQQVTLSCSPISGHRSVSWYQQTPGQGLQFLFEYFSETQRNKGNFPGRFSGRQFSNSRSEMNVSTLELGDSALYLCASSQTGGQREQYFGPGTRLTVT.

V and J are TRBV6-5 and TRBJ1-2; D remains unclear. In germline, CDR1 is MNHEY, CDR2 SVGAGI. The germline V and J ends were trimmed by 7 bases and 5 bases, with 20 bases remaining between them. This CDR3 spans 15 amino acids. CDR3 in DNA: TGTGCCAGCACCAGTCCCGGATCGCCGGGGTATGGCTACACCTTC. It specifies CASTSPGSPGYGYTF.

This clone appeared a single time. The V and J genes are TRBV11-2 and TRBJ2-7; the D is unclear. V dropped 2 bases and J dropped 2 bases, with 13 bases sitting between them. This CDR3 region has 15 residues. Germline loops: CDR1 SGHAT, CDR2 FQNNGV. The CDR3 loop is CASSLYHGATYEQYF. CDR3 DNA sequence: TGTGCCAGCAGCTTATATCATGGCGCCACCTACGAGCAGTACTTC.

This chain connects TRBV27 to TRBJ1-2; perhaps TRBD1 as D (5 bases). The CDR3 length is 14 residues. CDR1 and CDR2 from the germline V gene are MNHEY and SMNVEV (reference sequence). V was clipped by 0 bases and J by 2 bases, with 7 bases between them. The CDR3 DNA follows: TGTGCCAGCAGTTTATCGGCAGGGAACTATGGCTACACCTTC. Translating gives CASSLSAGNYGYTF.

V is TRBV12-3 or TRBV12-4 and J is TRBJ1-1; D gene uncertain. The CDR3 totals 11 residues. Trimming removed 8 bases at V and 1 base at J, with 5 bases between. The CDR3, as DNA: TGTGCCAGCGTGGGGAACACTGAAGCTTTCTTT. Translated: CASVGNTEAFF.

V is TRBV6-5 and J is TRBJ2-5; 7 bases fit TRBD2. Germline V gene lookup returns CDR1 MNHEY and CDR2 SVGAGI. V was clipped by 8 bases and J by 5 bases; unmatched bases: 5. The CDR3 has 12 residues. The CDR3 sequence: CASRSSGETQYF. The CDR3 DNA reads as TGTGCCAGCCGGAGTAGCGGGGAGACCCAGTACTTC.

The chain employs TRBV2 and TRBJ2-1; D may be TRBD2 (5 bases). Trimming took 7 bases from V and 3 from J, leaving 16 bases between them. The CDR3 is 15 amino acids. Germline loops: CDR1 SNHLY, CDR2 FYNNEI. The CDR3 loop is CASTKDSTLYNEQFF. Written as DNA, the CDR3 is TGTGCCAGCACCAAGGACTCAACCCTCTACAATGAGCAGTTCTTC.

V usage is TRBV5-1 and J usage is TRBJ2-1; D unclear. Between the trimmed V and J ends, which lost 4 bases and 6 bases, there was a span of 8 bases. Per germline, CDR1 SGHRS and CDR2 YFSETQ. The CDR3 loop spans 12 amino acids. The CDR3 sequence is CASSDTVNEQFF. DNA of the CDR3: TGCGCCAGCAGCGATACAGTCAATGAGCAGTTCTTC.

This clone was recorded at least ten times. J is TRBJ2-7 and V is TRBV7-9; TRBD2 is a possible D gene (6 bases). V lost 5 bases to trimming and J lost 4 bases, with 9 bases between them. The CDR3 covers 12 residues. Per germline, CDR1 SEHNR and CDR2 FQNEAQ (reference sequence). CDR3 nucleotides: TGTGCCAGCAGCCCTGGGAGGTACGAGCAGTACTTC. It yields the protein CASSPGRYEQYF.

This clone was recorded only once. The chain recombines TRBV5-4 with TRBJ2-1; 14 bases align to TRBD2. V lost 4 bases, J lost 8 bases, and 17 bases stayed unmatched. There are 19 residues in the CDR3. The germline gives CDR1 SGHNT, CDR2 YYREEE (reference sequence). The CDR3 is CASSPGTSGSPVRGDEQFF. Written as DNA, the CDR3 is TGTGCCAGCAGCCCTGGGACTAGCGGGAGCCCGGTTCGGGGCGATGAGCAGTTCTTC.

The rearrangement links TRBV6-2 or TRBV6-3 to TRBJ1-1; 7 bases line up with TRBD1. The CDR3 contains 14 residues. With 5 bases clipped from V and 5 bases from J, the junction kept 8 bases outside the gene matches. Germline V gives CDR1 MNHEY, CDR2 SVGEGT. The CDR3 DNA is TGTGCCAGCAGTGGGCCGGGACAGCAAACTGAAGCTTTCTTT. It codes for CASSGPGQQTEAFF.